This T cell receptor beta chain is from a study of blood T cells in healthy people across ages. Study-wide results and caveats: Since the PBMCs were unsorted, naive and antigen-experienced cells could not be conclusively compared. Long-lived donors had more naive CD4+ cells and higher diversity than aged donors.

With a J-beta primer mix and a sample-barcoded 5' primer, a second PCR ran about 7 to 11 cycles. Every cDNA molecule carried a tag from a template-switch adaptor bearing 12 random nucleotides. MiXCR, run by TCRdb on the 5' RACE reads, gives a single entry per CDR3 protein. The sample holds around 1.7 million distinct CDR3 sequences, approximately 30% seen once. Samples each yielded at least 5.5 micrograms of total RNA. V was pared by 4 bases and J by 10 bases, with 17 bases between. CDR3 size: 15 residues. Germline assignment: CDR1 SNHLY and CDR2 FYNNEI. As regards this clonotype: The antigen is undetermined.

The rearrangement uses TRBV2 and TRBJ1-6; possible D gene TRBD1, 6 bases. The sequenced sample was blood. This TCR was recovered from a woman aged 25 to 39 in good health. The CDR3, as DNA: TGTGCCAGCAGTGTGTGGCGGGGACAAGGATCACCCCTCCACTTT. Its protein product is CASSVWRGQGSPLHF.